The rows below give T cell receptor beta chains drawn from one sample of a study of T-cell memory formation after mild COVID-19. From the 5' RACE reads, TCRdb called clonotypes with MiXCR, one entry per CDR3 protein. The table includes approximately 46,000 distinct CDR3 sequences, approximately 7% detected once. The sequenced sample consisted of PBMCs or a T cell subset sorted from them (not recorded which). The receptors shown here come from an adult who had mild COVID-19 (a few samples of this study predate the infection). Cell type and time point are not known. Both conserved end residues are part of each CDR3. Fields, in order: J gene, clone size, V gene, CDR3 protein. Clone sizes are given selectively: once, few, many, or a class where the clone is expanded.

TRBJ2-5 NA TRBV4-2 CASSQELAAPQETQYF
TRBJ2-5 NA TRBV4-3 CASSRGLADQETQYF
TRBJ2-3 NA TRBV15 CATSIPTGNTGTLTDTQYF
TRBJ1-5 NA TRBV4-1 CASSQDRAYQPQHF
TRBJ2-7 many TRBV12-3/TRBV12-4 CASSLRAGGYSEQYF
TRBJ1-1 NA TRBV2 CASHPQGSRNTEAFF
TRBJ1-2 many TRBV6-6 CASSQLRDSIYTF
TRBJ2-2 medium-sized TRBV5-1 CASSPRQGTGELFF
TRBJ1-5 few TRBV7-9 CASSWTGGNQPQHF
TRBJ2-1 NA TRBV5-4 CASRQDRDGGNEQFF
TRBJ1-1 few TRBV11-1 CASRSAGYGTEAFF
TRBJ2-5 many TRBV18 CASSRPAIFAETQYF
TRBJ1-6 few TRBV3-1 CASSQGGTVAYNSPLHF
TRBJ2-1 few TRBV4-3 CASSQERGRYNEQFF
TRBJ2-3 many TRBV4-1 CASSQDGAGGTDTQYF
TRBJ1-2 NA TRBV4-1 CASVEGPPNYGYTF
TRBJ1-5 NA TRBV3-1 CASSVGLWTGQPQHF
TRBJ2-7 medium-sized TRBV5-1 CASSSGLAGMYEQYF
TRBJ2-5 many TRBV6-2/TRBV6-3 CASSTPRDRVKETQYF
TRBJ2-5 NA TRBV5-4 CASSSTGVRETQYF
TRBJ2-3 few TRBV2 CATSDRFGGDTQYF
TRBJ2-3 many TRBV7-2 CASSLAAGADTQYF
TRBJ2-2 NA TRBV9 CASSPRQGLAGIDTGELFF
TRBJ1-2 many TRBV7-8 CASSPGGRNYGYTF
TRBJ2-1 many TRBV5-1 CASSLDTAAGEQFF
TRBJ2-3 many TRBV5-1 CASSLPSGRSADTQYF
TRBJ2-7 many TRBV13 CASSSGPTYEQYF